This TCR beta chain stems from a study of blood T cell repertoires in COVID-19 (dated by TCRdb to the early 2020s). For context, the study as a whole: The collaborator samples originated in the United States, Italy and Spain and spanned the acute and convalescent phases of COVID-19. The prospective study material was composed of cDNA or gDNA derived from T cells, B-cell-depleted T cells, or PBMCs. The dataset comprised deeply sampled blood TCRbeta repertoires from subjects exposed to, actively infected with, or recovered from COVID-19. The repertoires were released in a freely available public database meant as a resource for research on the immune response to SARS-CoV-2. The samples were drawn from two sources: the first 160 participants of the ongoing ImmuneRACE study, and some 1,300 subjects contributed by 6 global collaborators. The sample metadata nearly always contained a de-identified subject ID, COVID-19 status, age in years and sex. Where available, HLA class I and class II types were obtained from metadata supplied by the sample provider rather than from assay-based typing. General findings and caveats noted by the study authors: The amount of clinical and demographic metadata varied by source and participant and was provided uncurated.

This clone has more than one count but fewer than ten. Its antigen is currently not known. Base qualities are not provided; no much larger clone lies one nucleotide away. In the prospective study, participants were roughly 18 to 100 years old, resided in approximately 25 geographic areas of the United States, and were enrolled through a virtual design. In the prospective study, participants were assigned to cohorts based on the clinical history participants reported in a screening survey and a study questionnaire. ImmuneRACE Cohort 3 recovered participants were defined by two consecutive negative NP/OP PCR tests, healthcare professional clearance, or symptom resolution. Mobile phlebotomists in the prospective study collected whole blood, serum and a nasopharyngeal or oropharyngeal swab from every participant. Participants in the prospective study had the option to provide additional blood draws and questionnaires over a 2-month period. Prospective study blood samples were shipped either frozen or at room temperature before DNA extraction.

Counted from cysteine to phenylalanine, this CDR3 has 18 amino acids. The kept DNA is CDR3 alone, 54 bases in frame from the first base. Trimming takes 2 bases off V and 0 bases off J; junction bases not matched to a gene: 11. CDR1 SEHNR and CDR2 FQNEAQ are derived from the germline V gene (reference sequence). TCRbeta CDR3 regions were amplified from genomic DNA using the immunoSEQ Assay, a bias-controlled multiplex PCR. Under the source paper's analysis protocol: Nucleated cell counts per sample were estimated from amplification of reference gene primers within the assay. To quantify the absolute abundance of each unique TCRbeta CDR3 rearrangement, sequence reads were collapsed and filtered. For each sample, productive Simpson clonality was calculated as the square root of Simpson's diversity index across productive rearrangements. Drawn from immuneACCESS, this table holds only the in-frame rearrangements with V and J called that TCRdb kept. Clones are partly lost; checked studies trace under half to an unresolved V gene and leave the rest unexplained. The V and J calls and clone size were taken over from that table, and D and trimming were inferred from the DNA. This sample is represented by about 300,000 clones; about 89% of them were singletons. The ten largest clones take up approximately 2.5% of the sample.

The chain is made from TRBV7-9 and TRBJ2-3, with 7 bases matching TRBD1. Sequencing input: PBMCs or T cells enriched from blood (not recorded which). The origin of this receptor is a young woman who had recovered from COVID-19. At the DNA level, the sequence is TGTGCCAGCAGCTTATCCTCCGAGGACAGGTCGAGCACAGATACGCAGTATTTT. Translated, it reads CASSLSSEDRSSTDTQYF.